These T cell receptor beta chains were read from a single sample in a study of blood T cell repertoires in COVID-19. The table came from immunoSEQ multiplex PCR; TCRdb's copy has only in-frame clones and leaves some out. The sample lists about 250,000 clones, about 86% occurring once. Sample: peripheral blood. The receptor source for this set is a man of 80 years or more with acute or convalescent COVID-19. Both conserved end residues are part of each CDR3. The D gene is left open where the match is weak. Clone size is given for some rows only: seen once, a few or many times, or a class if the clone is expanded.

d_call j_call v_call clone_size cdr3_aa
. TRBJ1-1 TRBV10-2 . CASSENRETEAFF
TRBD2 TRBJ2-7 TRBV6-5 . CASSYGRPSGTYEQYF
TRBD2 TRBJ2-7 TRBV28 . CASSSDGTSDPYEQYF
. TRBJ2-1 TRBV7-2 . CASSLGFGGFNEQFF
. TRBJ2-3 TRBV7-9 . CASSLPAATVDDTQYF
TRBD1 TRBJ1-1 TRBV7-9 few CASSGGQSDPMNTEAFF
TRBD2 TRBJ2-2 TRBV10-3 . CAIRTSANTGELFF
. TRBJ1-6 TRBV7-8 . CASSLVGIRVNSPLHF
. TRBJ1-6 TRBV5-5 . CASSLGDSNNSPLHF
TRBD1 TRBJ2-1 TRBV5-8 . CASRNMWDRGNEQFF
TRBD1 TRBJ2-7 TRBV18 few CASSPASGQDLYEQYF
. TRBJ2-5 TRBV9 . CASSQDSYQETQYF
TRBD2 TRBJ2-5 TRBV2 . CASYTGLAGETQYF
TRBD2 TRBJ2-1 TRBV5-1 . CASSTSGTNEQFF
TRBD1 TRBJ1-5 TRBV3-1/TRBV3-2 . CASSQAGTGGNQPQHF
TRBD1 TRBJ2-5 TRBV4-2 once CASSQGTGSFETQYF
. TRBJ2-7 TRBV5-1 . CASSFQGSSYEQYF
. TRBJ2-7 TRBV2 . CASSVAGNPYEQYF
. TRBJ2-7 TRBV6-1 . CASSEQLYSYEQYF
. TRBJ2-7 TRBV6-1 . CASSEVGRVYEQYF
TRBD2 TRBJ2-7 TRBV6-5 . CASRVVGTSVSEQYF
. TRBJ1-6 TRBV7-8 . CASSLREALHF
TRBD2 TRBJ2-5 TRBV27 . CASSYLAGRQETQYF
TRBD1 TRBJ1-4 TRBV6-5 once CASRRQGEEKLFF
TRBD2 TRBJ2-5 TRBV19 . CASSNPLAGGGETQYF
TRBD1 TRBJ2-3 TRBV6-5 . CASSYAGQGADTQYF
TRBD1 TRBJ2-5 TRBV6-1 . CASSARTGRNRETQYF
. TRBJ2-1 TRBV7-9 . CASSLGGSGNEQFF
. TRBJ2-3 TRBV3-1/TRBV3-2 . CASSQVGLAGVGADTQYF
TRBD1 TRBJ1-1 TRBV3-1/TRBV3-2 . CASSQSGGRTEAFF
TRBD1 TRBJ2-7 TRBV7-9 . CASSFRDRYYEQYF
. TRBJ2-7 TRBV6-5 . CASVSPAGRIYEQYF
. TRBJ1-2 TRBV7-8 few CASSLAEEGDGYTF
. TRBJ2-5 TRBV7-9 . CASSFTGPETQYF
TRBD1 TRBJ1-5 TRBV2 . CASSPTGAPQPQHF
. TRBJ2-7 TRBV28 . CATISFQAGTAGYWGQYF
TRBD2 TRBJ2-7 TRBV5-1 . CASSLGAGGTLAFDEQYF
. TRBJ1-1 TRBV29-1 . CSVGTAMNTEAFF
. TRBJ2-2 TRBV28 . CASSLPLANTGELFF
TRBD1 TRBJ1-5 TRBV23-1 . CASSQSDREGYSNQPQHF
. TRBJ2-7 TRBV21-1 . CASSKSETSGYYEQYF
. TRBJ2-3 TRBV2 . CASSPLLSTDTQYF
. TRBJ1-5 TRBV11-2 . CASSLEGRGRAQHF
. TRBJ2-7 TRBV6-5 . CASSYSRDSPVHEQYF
. TRBJ2-2 TRBV18 . CASSPESRTGELFF
. TRBJ1-5 TRBV6-2/TRBV6-3 . CASSSIRENQPQHF
TRBD2 TRBJ2-3 TRBV19 . CASSTVAAGGTDTQYF
TRBD1 TRBJ2-2 TRBV7-3 . CASSPRAGQGHTGELFF
TRBD1 TRBJ2-1 TRBV9 . CASSAGQGLTYNEQFF
TRBD1 TRBJ2-7 TRBV6-5 . CASSTGNRYEQYF
. TRBJ1-1 TRBV29-1 once CSVDPGGVTEAFF
TRBD1 TRBJ2-7 TRBV11-2 once CASSLTWDSSYEQYF
. TRBJ1-1 TRBV7-9 . CASSFGGVVGTEAFF
. TRBJ2-5 TRBV6-6 . CASSYATGEETQYF
TRBD1 TRBJ1-4 TRBV7-9 . CASSWTGANEKLFF